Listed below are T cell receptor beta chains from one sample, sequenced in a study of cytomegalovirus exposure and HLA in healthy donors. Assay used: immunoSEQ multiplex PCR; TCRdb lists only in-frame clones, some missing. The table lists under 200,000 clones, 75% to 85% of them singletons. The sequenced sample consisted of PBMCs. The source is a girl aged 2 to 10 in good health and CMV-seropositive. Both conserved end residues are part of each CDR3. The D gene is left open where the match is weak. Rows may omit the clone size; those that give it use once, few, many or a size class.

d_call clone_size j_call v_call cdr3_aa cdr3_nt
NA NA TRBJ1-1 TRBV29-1 CSVFRQLNTEAFF TGCAGCGTTTTTCGACAGTTGAACACTGAAGCTTTCTTT
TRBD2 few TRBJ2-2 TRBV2 CASKGTSGNTGELFF TGTGCCAGCAAAGGGACTAGCGGGAACACCGGGGAGCTGTTTTTT
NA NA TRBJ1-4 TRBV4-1 CASSQFGGGSNEKLFF TGCGCCAGCAGCCAATTCGGGGGGGGCTCAAATGAAAAACTGTTTTTT
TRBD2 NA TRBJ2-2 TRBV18 CASTRTTLAGDTNTGELFF TGTGCCAGCACCCGTACCACGTTAGCGGGAGATACCAACACCGGGGAGCTGTTTTTT
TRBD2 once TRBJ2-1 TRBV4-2 CASSQPGLAGDRRTYNEQFF TGTGCCAGCAGCCAGCCGGGACTAGCGGGAGACAGGAGGACCTACAATGAGCAGTTCTTC
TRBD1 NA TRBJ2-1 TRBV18 CASSGQGNEQFF TGTGCCAGCTCGGGACAGGGCAATGAGCAGTTCTTC
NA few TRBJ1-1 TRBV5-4 CASSPAGVRNTEAFF TGTGCCAGCAGCCCGGCAGGGGTGAGGAACACTGAAGCTTTCTTT
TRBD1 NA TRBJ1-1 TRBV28 CASSLGQGGSTEAFF TGTGCCAGCAGTCTAGGACAGGGAGGGAGCACTGAAGCTTTCTTT
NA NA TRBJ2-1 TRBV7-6 CASSPSVGSSYNEQFF TGTGCCAGCAGCCCGAGCGTCGGGAGCTCCTACAATGAGCAGTTCTTC
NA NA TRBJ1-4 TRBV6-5 CASSRTALGKLFF TGTGCCAGCAGCCGGACAGCCTTAGGAAAACTGTTTTTT
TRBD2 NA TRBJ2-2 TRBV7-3 CASSSRLASDTGELFF TGTGCCAGCAGCTCGAGACTAGCGTCGGACACCGGGGAGCTGTTTTTT
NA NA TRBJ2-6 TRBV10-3 CAISDSTSWSSGANVLTF TGTGCCATCAGTGACTCTACTAGCTGGAGCTCTGGGGCCAACGTCCTGACTTTC
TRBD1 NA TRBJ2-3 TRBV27 CASSGIDRASTDTQYF TGTGCCAGCAGTGGGATCGACAGGGCTAGCACAGATACGCAGTATTTT
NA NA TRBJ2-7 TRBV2 CASSVGPRVIYEQYF TGTGCCAGCAGTGTTGGTCCCAGGGTAATCTACGAGCAGTACTTC
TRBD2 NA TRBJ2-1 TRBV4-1 CASSQLGLADNEQFF TGCGCCAGCAGCCAGCTGGGACTAGCGGATAATGAGCAGTTCTTC
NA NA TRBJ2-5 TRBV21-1 CASNERQGYQETQYF TGTGCCAGCAACGAACGACAGGGGTATCAGGAGACCCAGTACTTC
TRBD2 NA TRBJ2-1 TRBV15 CATGTSGGGSYNEQFF TGTGCCACCGGGACTAGCGGGGGGGGTTCTTACAATGAGCAGTTCTTC
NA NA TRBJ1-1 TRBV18 CASSRGAGTEAFF TGTGCCAGCTCTCGAGGGGCGGGGACTGAAGCTTTCTTT
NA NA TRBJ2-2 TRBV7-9 CATSMGATGELFF TGTGCCACAAGTATGGGGGCCACCGGGGAGCTGTTTTTT
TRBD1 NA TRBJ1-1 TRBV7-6 CASSLALGTGPNTEAFF TGTGCCAGCAGCTTAGCGCTAGGGACAGGACCTAACACTGAAGCTTTCTTT
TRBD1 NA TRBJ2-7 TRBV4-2 CASSGGTGGSDEQYF TGTGCCAGCAGCGGTGGGACAGGGGGCTCGGACGAGCAGTACTTC
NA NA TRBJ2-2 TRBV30 CAWKSTGELFF TGTGCCTGGAAGAGCACCGGGGAGCTGTTTTTT
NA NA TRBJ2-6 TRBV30 CAWAQQGISGANVLTF TGTGCCTGGGCGCAACAGGGCATCTCTGGGGCCAACGTCCTGACTTTC
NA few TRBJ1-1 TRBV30 CAWERKSTEAFF TGTGCCTGGGAGAGGAAGAGCACTGAAGCTTTCTTT
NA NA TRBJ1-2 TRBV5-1 CASSLLGAAGYGYTF TGCGCCAGCAGCTTGTTAGGGGCGGCCGGCTATGGCTACACCTTC
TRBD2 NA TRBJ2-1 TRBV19 CASSMGSRTSGYNEQFF TGTGCCAGTAGTATGGGGTCCCGGACTAGCGGTTACAATGAGCAGTTCTTC
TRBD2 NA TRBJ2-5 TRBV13 CASSFGLAGGWEQETQYF TGTGCCAGCAGCTTTGGGCTAGCGGGAGGATGGGAACAAGAGACCCAGTACTTC
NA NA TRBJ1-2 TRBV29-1 CSVTRERNGYTF TGCAGCGTGACCAGGGAAAGGAATGGCTACACCTTC
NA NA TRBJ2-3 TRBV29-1 CSVEGRGGTDTQYF TGCAGCGTTGAGGGCAGGGGAGGCACAGATACGCAGTATTTT
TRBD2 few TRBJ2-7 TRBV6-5 CASSSGAGGSYEQYF TGTGCCAGCAGTAGCGGCGCGGGAGGGTCCTACGAGCAGTACTTC
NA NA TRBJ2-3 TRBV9 CASSAGEGTQYF TGTGCCAGCAGCGCGGGAGAAGGTACGCAGTATTTT
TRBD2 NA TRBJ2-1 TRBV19 CASSTGLAGGLGQFF TGTGCCAGTAGTACTGGACTAGCGGGAGGGCTTGGGCAGTTCTTC